The sequence of this T cell receptor (beta chain) was determined in a study of blood T cell repertoires in COVID-19. Study-wide background: Acute-phase and convalescent COVID-19 samples originated in the United States, Italy and Spain. From T cells, B-cell-depleted T cells, or PBMCs came the material, which was cDNA or gDNA.

In the authors' workflow: By means of reference gene primer amplification, nucleated cell counts were estimated. TCRdb's copy holds only in-frame clones and misses some; the assay was immunoSEQ multiplex PCR. V and J calls and clone size are copied from that table; D and trimming were computed from the DNA. The profile shows around 200,000 clones, about 89% of them singletons. Only a few counts were recorded for this clone. V lost 6 bases and J lost 3; bases outside the gene matches: 4. CDR1 and CDR2 from the germline V gene are KGHSH and LQKENI. The CDR3 extends over 13 amino acids. The source material was peripheral blood. The gene calls are TRBV18 and TRBJ2-7, with TRBD1 matching over 8 bases. The TCR originated in a man between 35 and 55 years old with active or convalescent COVID-19. This CDR3 reads CASSGGQGYEQYF. The CDR3, as DNA: TGTGCCAGCTCCGGCGGACAGGGCTACGAGCAGTACTTC.